The 12 T cell receptor beta chains given below trace back to one sample, sequenced in a study of cytomegalovirus exposure and HLA in healthy donors. PCR involved 60 Vbeta and 13 Jbeta primers. Produced via immunoSEQ multiplex PCR; TCRdb's table is partial and in-frame only. This table has more than 80,000 clones, roughly 80% appearing once. The material sequenced was PBMCs. The receptors were gathered from a man between 45 and 60 years old in good health and CMV-seronegative.

This chain links TRBV7-9 with TRBJ1-4; 8 positions match TRBD1. The J segment lost 7 bases and the V segment lost 6 bases, leaving 10 bases of the junction unmatched. The length of the CDR3 is 15 residues. Germline V CDR1 and CDR2: SEHNR, FQNEAQ (reference sequence). DNA for the CDR3: TGTGCCAGCAGGCACGAGGCAGGGGGCAGTGAAAAACTGTTTTTT. It is translated as CASRHEAGGSEKLFF.

The chain combines TRBV29-1 with TRBJ1-1, with D hard to call. The V gene's germline CDR1 is SQVTM and CDR2 ANQGSEA. CDR3 length: 12 residues. Between the trimmed V and J ends, which lost 7 bases and 7 bases, there was a span of 16 bases. The CDR3 here is CSDRTGSSEAFF. CDR3 bases: TGCAGCGATCGGACGGGATCGAGTGAAGCTTTCTTT.

This chain joins TRBV6-5 and TRBJ1-3, with a possible D match to TRBD1 (6 bases). The CDR3 totals 15 residues. The germline V and J ends were trimmed by 8 bases and 0 bases, with 14 bases remaining between them. The germline CDR1 and CDR2 sequences are MNHEY and SVGAGI. CDR3 region: CASEIQGVSGNTIYF. Written as DNA, the CDR3 is TGTGCCAGCGAAATACAGGGCGTCTCTGGAAACACCATATATTTT.

The CDR3 DNA reads TGCGCCAGCAGCCTCCTAGGGGATGGCTACACCTTC. It specifies CASSLLGDGYTF. The V and J genes are TRBV5-1 and TRBJ1-2, with D tentatively TRBD1 (5 bases). In germline, CDR1 is SGHRS, CDR2 YFSETQ. Between the trimmed V and J ends, which lost 4 bases and 6 bases, there was a span of 10 bases. The CDR3 sequence is 12 residues long.

This clone was seen just once. J is TRBJ2-2 and V is TRBV5-4; D is perhaps TRBD2 (6 bases). The germline gives CDR1 SGHNT, CDR2 YYREEE (reference sequence). Trimming cost V 0 bases and J 5 bases, with 8 bases left between them. The CDR3 has 14 residues. The CDR3 bases are TGTGCCAGCAGCTTGGCTCGGGGGACCGGGGAGCTGTTTTTT. Its translation is CASSLARGTGELFF.

This chain joins TRBV7-3 and TRBJ2-1; 9 positions agree with TRBD2. This CDR3 region has 14 residues. V lost 4 bases and J lost 9; bases outside the gene matches: 7. CDR1 is SGHTA, CDR2 FQGTGA, per germline. DNA for the CDR3: TGTGCCAGCAGCTCAAGCGGGGGGCGAGGTGAGCAGTTCTTC. This codes for CASSSSGGRGEQFF.

This clone occurred once. The chain employs TRBV5-8 and TRBJ2-2; weak D call: TRBD1 (5 bases). Germline V lookup: CDR1 SGHTS, CDR2 YDEGEE. Trimming left V 6 bases short and J 5 bases short, with 14 bases between. The CDR3 is made up of 14 amino acids. As DNA, the CDR3 is TGTGCCAGCACCTTAGACAGTAAGACCGGGGAGCTGTTTTTT. It codes for CASTLDSKTGELFF.

The rearrangement links TRBV10-1 to TRBJ2-1; 9 bases are a match to TRBD2. The trim removed 2 bases at V and 12 bases at J, leaving 11 bases unmatched. Germline V lookup: CDR1 WNHNN, CDR2 SYGVQD (reference sequence). The CDR3 length is 15 residues. Here the CDR3 DNA reads TGCGCCAGCAGTGAGGCTAGCGGGGTTGGCAGGGGGCAGTTCTTC. Amino acid sequence: CASSEASGVGRGQFF.

The chain combines TRBV10-1 with TRBJ2-7; D is possibly TRBD1 (6 bases). V was trimmed by 5 bases and J by 6 bases, leaving 41 bases between them. CDR1 WNHNN and CDR2 SYGVQD come from the germline V gene (reference sequence). This CDR3 comprises 22 residues. CDR3 DNA sequence: TGCGCCAGCAGTTACAGGGTCCCTTGGCCCCTCCGTTCTGTTACCACTACTCTCGAGCAGTACGTC. This encodes CASSYRVPWPLRSVTTTLEQYV.

The chain uses TRBV10-3 and TRBJ1-2, with TRBD1 as a possible D gene (5 bases). The V gene lost 7 bases and the J gene lost 7 bases, with 10 bases spanning the gap. Germline V CDR1 and CDR2: ENHRY, SYGVKD. This CDR3 contains 11 residues. CDR3 nucleotide sequence: TGTGCCATCAATGTAGGGGTTGGCTACACCTTC. The encoded protein is CAINVGVGYTF.

V and J are TRBV30 and TRBJ1-5, with D hard to call. The V gene's germline CDR1 is GTSNPN and CDR2 SVGIG (reference sequence). The V and J ends lost 0 bases and 5 bases respectively, with 8 bases between them. The CDR3 loop spans 13 amino acids. The CDR3 DNA sequence: TGTGCCTGGAGTGTAGAATCAGATCAGCCCCAGCATTTT. Translation: CAWSVESDQPQHF.

The chain links TRBV11-1 to TRBJ2-5, with D hard to call. This CDR3 spans 14 amino acids. Trimming shortened V by 4 bases and J by 1 base, and 10 bases separated the two germline ends. Germline V CDR1 and CDR2: SGHAT, FQDESV (reference sequence). The CDR3 region is CASSSRTLQETQYF. DNA for the CDR3: TGTGCCAGCAGCTCTAGAACTCTCCAAGAGACCCAGTACTTC.